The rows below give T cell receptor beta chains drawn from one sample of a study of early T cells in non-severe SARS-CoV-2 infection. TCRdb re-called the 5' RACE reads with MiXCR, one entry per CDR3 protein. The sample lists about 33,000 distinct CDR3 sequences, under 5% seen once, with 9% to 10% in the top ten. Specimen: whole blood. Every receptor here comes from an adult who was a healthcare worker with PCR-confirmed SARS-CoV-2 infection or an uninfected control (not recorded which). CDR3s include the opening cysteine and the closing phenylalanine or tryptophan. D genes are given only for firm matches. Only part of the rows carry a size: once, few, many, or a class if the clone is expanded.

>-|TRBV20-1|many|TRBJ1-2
CSAPTGSVGYTF
TGCAGTGCTCCCACAGGGTCGGTCGGCTACACCTTC
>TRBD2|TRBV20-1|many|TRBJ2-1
CSADNSGSSYNEQFF
TGCAGTGCGGATAATAGCGGGAGCTCCTACAATGAGCAGTTCTTC
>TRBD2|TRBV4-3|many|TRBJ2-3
CASSQDSGRAQYF
TGCGCCAGCAGCCAAGATAGCGGGAGGGCGCAGTATTTT
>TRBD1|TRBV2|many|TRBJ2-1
CASSGDSNEQFF
TGTGCCAGCAGCGGGGACAGCAATGAGCAGTTCTTC
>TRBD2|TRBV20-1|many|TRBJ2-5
CSATGLAGVVTQYF
TGCAGTGCTACGGGACTAGCGGGAGTGGTGACCCAGTACTTC
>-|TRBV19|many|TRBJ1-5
CASSMNSNQPQHF
TGTGCCAGTAGTATGAACAGCAATCAGCCCCAGCATTTT
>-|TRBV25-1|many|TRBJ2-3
CASSDWTSHTQYF
TGTGCCAGCAGTGACTGGACAAGCCATACGCAGTATTTT
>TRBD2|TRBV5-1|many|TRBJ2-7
CASSLGAGGYEQYF
TGCGCCAGCAGCTTGGGAGCGGGAGGTTACGAGCAGTACTTC
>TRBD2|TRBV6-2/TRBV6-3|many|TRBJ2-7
CASSYGTTSSYEQYF
TGTGCCAGCAGTTACGGGACTACTAGCTCCTACGAGCAGTACTTC
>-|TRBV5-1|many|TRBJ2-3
CASSLTQRSTDTQYF
TGCGCCAGCAGCTTGACTCAGAGAAGCACAGATACGCAGTATTTT
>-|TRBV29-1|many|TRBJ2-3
CSVGRPGTDTQYF
TGCAGCGTTGGTAGGCCGGGCACAGATACGCAGTATTTT
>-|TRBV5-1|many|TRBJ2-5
CASSLDRETQYF
TGCGCCAGCAGCTTGGACAGGGAGACCCAGTACTTC
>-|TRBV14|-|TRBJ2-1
CASSQSPQNNEQFF
TGTGCCAGCAGCCAAAGTCCACAGAACAATGAGCAGTTCTTC
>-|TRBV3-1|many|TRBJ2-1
CASSQDGGRNEQFF
TGTGCCAGCAGCCAAGATGGGGGGCGGAATGAGCAGTTCTTC
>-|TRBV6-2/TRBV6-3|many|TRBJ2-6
CASSYNSGANVLTF
TGTGCCAGCAGTTACAACTCTGGGGCCAACGTCCTGACTTTC
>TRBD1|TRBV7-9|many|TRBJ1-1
CASSPRQGPRGTEAFF
TGTGCCAGCAGCCCCCGACAGGGGCCCCGCGGCACTGAAGCTTTCTTT
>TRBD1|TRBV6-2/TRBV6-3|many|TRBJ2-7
CASSRFITGAGSYEQYF
TGTGCCAGCAGTCGCTTTATTACAGGGGCCGGGTCCTACGAGCAGTACTTC
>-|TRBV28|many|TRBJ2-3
CASSLSQSDTQYF
TGTGCCAGCAGTTTAAGCCAAAGCGATACGCAGTATTTT
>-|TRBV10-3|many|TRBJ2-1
CAISAGLDNEQFF
TGTGCCATCAGTGCCGGACTCGACAATGAGCAGTTCTTC
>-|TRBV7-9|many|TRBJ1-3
CASSLALGNTIYF
TGTGCCAGCAGCCTGGCCCTTGGAAACACCATATATTTT
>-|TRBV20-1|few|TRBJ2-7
CSTRGQSYEQYF
TGCAGCACACGAGGACAGTCCTACGAGCAGTACTTC
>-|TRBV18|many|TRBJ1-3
CASSPLLQGPFSGNTIYF
TGTGCCAGCTCACCACTTTTACAGGGACCCTTCTCTGGAAACACCATATATTTT
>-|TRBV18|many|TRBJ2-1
CASRGASDSYNEQFF
TGTGCCAGCAGGGGGGCTAGCGACTCGTACAATGAGCAGTTCTTC
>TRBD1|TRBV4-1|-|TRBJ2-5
CASSQGTGVHQETQYF
TGCGCCAGCAGCCAAGGGACAGGAGTACACCAAGAGACCCAGTACTTC
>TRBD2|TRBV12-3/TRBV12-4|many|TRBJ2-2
CASSYRGGRGTGELFF
TGTGCCAGCAGTTATCGTGGCGGGAGGGGCACCGGGGAGCTGTTTTTT
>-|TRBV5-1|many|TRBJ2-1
CASSLGNYNEQFF
TGCGCCAGCAGCTTGGGCAACTACAATGAGCAGTTCTTC
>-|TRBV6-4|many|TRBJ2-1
CASSGTSDNEQFF
TGTGCCAGCAGCGGGACTTCCGACAATGAGCAGTTCTTC
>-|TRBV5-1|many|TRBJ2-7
CARRPEVYEQYF
TGCGCCCGCAGGCCGGAGGTCTACGAGCAGTACTTC
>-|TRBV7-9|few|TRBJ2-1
CASSFSDPPYNEQFF
TGTGCCAGCAGCTTCTCGGACCCTCCTTACAATGAGCAGTTCTTC
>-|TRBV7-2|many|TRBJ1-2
CASSLGSRQANYGYTF
TGTGCCAGCAGCTTAGGATCTCGACAGGCGAACTATGGCTACACCTTC
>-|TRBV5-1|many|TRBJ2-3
CASSLENRGTQYF
TGCGCCAGCAGCTTGGAAAACAGAGGGACGCAGTATTTT
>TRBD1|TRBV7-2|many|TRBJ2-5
CASSPRTGGGETQYF
TGTGCCAGCAGCCCTCGGACAGGGGGCGGCGAGACCCAGTACTTC
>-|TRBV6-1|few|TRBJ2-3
CASSERGRDLTDTQYF
TGTGCCAGCAGTGAAAGGGGGCGGGACCTCACAGATACGCAGTATTTT
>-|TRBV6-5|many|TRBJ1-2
CASSYQGRDGYGYTF
TGTGCCAGCAGTTACCAGGGCAGGGATGGCTATGGCTACACCTTC
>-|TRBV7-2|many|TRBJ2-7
CAIPAYIVGGNEQYF
TGTGCCATCCCAGCTTATATCGTGGGAGGCAACGAGCAGTACTTC
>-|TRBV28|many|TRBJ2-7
CASSLQGWIYEQYF
TGTGCCAGCAGTTTACAGGGGTGGATCTACGAGCAGTACTTC
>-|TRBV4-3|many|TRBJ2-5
CASSPTGRFETQYF
TGCGCCAGCAGCCCGACGGGGAGGTTCGAGACCCAGTACTTC
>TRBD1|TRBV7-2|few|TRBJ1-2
CASGSSETGNGYTF
TGTGCCAGCGGAAGTTCAGAGACAGGGAATGGCTACACCTTC
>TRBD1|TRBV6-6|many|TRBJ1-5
CASRYDRGPQPQHF
TGTGCCAGCAGATACGACAGGGGGCCTCAGCCCCAGCATTTT
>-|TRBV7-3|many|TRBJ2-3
CASSLRPGLSTDTQYF
TGTGCCAGCAGCTTAAGACCAGGGCTTAGCACAGATACGCAGTATTTT
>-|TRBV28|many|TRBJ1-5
CASSSQGLEPQHF
TGTGCCAGCAGTTCTCAGGGTTTGGAGCCCCAGCATTTT
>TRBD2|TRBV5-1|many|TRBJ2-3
CASSFRGLPTDTQYF
TGCGCCAGCAGCTTTCGGGGACTACCCACAGATACGCAGTATTTT
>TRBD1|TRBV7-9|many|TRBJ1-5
CASSYEGADQPQHF
TGTGCCAGCAGCTACGAGGGGGCGGATCAGCCCCAGCATTTT
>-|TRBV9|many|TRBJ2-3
CASSVRAGPDSDTQYF
TGTGCCAGCAGCGTACGGGCAGGGCCAGATTCAGATACGCAGTATTTT
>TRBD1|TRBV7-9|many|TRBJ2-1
CASSFRAVGQLHEQFF
TGTGCCAGCAGCTTTAGGGCTGTGGGACAGTTGCATGAGCAGTTCTTC
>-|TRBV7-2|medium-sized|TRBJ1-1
CASSSGTQGWAFF
TGTGCCAGCAGCTCCGGGACGCAGGGTTGGGCTTTCTTT
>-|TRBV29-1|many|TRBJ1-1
CSVGHLNAVTEAFF
TGCAGCGTTGGACACCTCAATGCGGTCACTGAAGCTTTCTTT
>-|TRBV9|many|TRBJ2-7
CASSVDNVAYEQYF
TGTGCCAGCAGCGTAGACAACGTCGCCTACGAGCAGTACTTC
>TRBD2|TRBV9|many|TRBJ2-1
CASSMSGLTYNEQFF
TGTGCCAGCAGCATGTCGGGACTAACTTACAATGAGCAGTTCTTC